This is a list of T cell receptor beta chains from one sample in a study of T cell changes during pregnancy in multiple sclerosis. Repertoires were generated with immunoSEQ multiplex PCR, while TCRdb's copy carries only in-frame clones and drops some. In the table there are around 95,000 clones, 94% of which are singletons. The sample here was peripheral blood, taken after pregnancy. The source of these receptors is a female donor in good health, enrolled as a control in a pregnancy study. Each CDR3 is given with its conserved first and last residue. The order of the fields is V gene, J gene, clone size, D gene, CDR3 DNA, CDR3 protein. A D gene is named only where the DNA matches it firmly. Clone size is stated in some rows and not others, as once, few, many or a class when expanded.

V: TRBV5-1; J: TRBJ2-1; size: NA; D: NA; DNA: TGCGCCAGCAGCCACGAGTACAATGAGCAGTTCTTC; CDR3: CASSHEYNEQFF
V: TRBV27; J: TRBJ1-4; size: once; D: TRBD1; DNA: TGTGCCAGCAGTTCCCCGGGACAGGGGGCGGGTGAAAAACTGTTTTTT; CDR3: CASSSPGQGAGEKLFF
V: TRBV6-6; J: TRBJ1-5; size: NA; D: NA; DNA: TGTGCCAGCAGTTACCTCACAGGGATCAATCAGCCCCAGCATTTT; CDR3: CASSYLTGINQPQHF
V: TRBV6-6; J: TRBJ2-1; size: NA; D: TRBD2; DNA: TGTGCCAGCAGTTACCCGACTAGCGGGCGCAATGAGCAGTTCTTC; CDR3: CASSYPTSGRNEQFF
V: TRBV27; J: TRBJ2-1; size: NA; D: TRBD2; DNA: TGTGCCAGCAGTACACACACTAGCGTGGTTGAGCAGTTCTTC; CDR3: CASSTHTSVVEQFF
V: TRBV28; J: TRBJ1-5; size: once; D: NA; DNA: TGTGCCAGCAGTCACCGCGGTTTCCCCAGGGTGGTAGGACAGCCCCAGCATTTT; CDR3: CASSHRGFPRVVGQPQHF
V: TRBV5-1; J: TRBJ2-1; size: NA; D: TRBD1; DNA: TGCGCCAGCAGCTCGATGGACAGGGGGAATGAGCAGTTCTTC; CDR3: CASSSMDRGNEQFF
V: TRBV18; J: TRBJ1-2; size: NA; D: NA; DNA: TGTGCCAGCTCACAGGGCGGGGGGAACTATGGCTACACCTTC; CDR3: CASSQGGGNYGYTF
V: TRBV4-2; J: TRBJ1-1; size: once; D: NA; DNA: TGTGCCAGCAGCCCCTCAGGACACATGAACACTGAAGCTTTCTTT; CDR3: CASSPSGHMNTEAFF
V: TRBV28; J: TRBJ2-1; size: once; D: TRBD1; DNA: TGTGCCAGCAGAGGGGGCGGACAGGGAGGAGTTGAGCAGTTCTTC; CDR3: CASRGGGQGGVEQFF
V: TRBV5-1; J: TRBJ2-1; size: NA; D: NA; DNA: TGCGCCAGCAGCTTCTTTAGTGAGCAGTTCTTC; CDR3: CASSFFSEQFF
V: TRBV2; J: TRBJ2-7; size: NA; D: NA; DNA: TGTGCCAGCAGTGAACCTCGCGCAAGGAGCTCCTACGAGCAGTACTTC; CDR3: CASSEPRARSSYEQYF
V: TRBV5-1; J: TRBJ2-7; size: NA; D: NA; DNA: TGCGCCAGCAGCTTAGGGGCTAGTGGGATTTACTACGAGCAGTACTTC; CDR3: CASSLGASGIYYEQYF
V: TRBV10-3; J: TRBJ1-5; size: NA; D: NA; DNA: TGTGCCATCAGTGAGTCGAGCCAGGGAGGTCAGCCCCAGCATTTT; CDR3: CAISESSQGGQPQHF
V: TRBV15; J: TRBJ2-7; size: once; D: NA; DNA: TGTGCCACCAGCAGAGGGGCGGCCGGGACACTTTTCTACGAGCAGTACTTC; CDR3: CATSRGAAGTLFYEQYF
V: TRBV15; J: TRBJ2-7; size: few; D: NA; DNA: TGTGCCACCAGTCACGACAGGGAGGTGGACGAGCAGTACTTC; CDR3: CATSHDREVDEQYF
V: TRBV7-8; J: TRBJ1-5; size: NA; D: TRBD1; DNA: TGTGCCAGCAGTTTAACAGGGGATCAGCCCCAGCATTTT; CDR3: CASSLTGDQPQHF
V: TRBV4-1; J: TRBJ2-1; size: NA; D: NA; DNA: TGCGCCAGCAGCCAAGTTATCAGTTCTGGGCAGCGGAGAAACAATGAGCAGTTCTTC; CDR3: CASSQVISSGQRRNNEQFF
V: TRBV28; J: TRBJ1-2; size: NA; D: TRBD1; DNA: TGTGCCAGCAGTTCCCCGGGACAGGGGGCGGGCTACACCTTC; CDR3: CASSSPGQGAGYTF
V: TRBV4-2; J: TRBJ2-3; size: NA; D: TRBD1; DNA: TGTGCCAGCAGCCGAACCGGGACAGACCCCTTTGCGGATACGCAGTATTTT; CDR3: CASSRTGTDPFADTQYF
V: TRBV18; J: TRBJ2-3; size: NA; D: TRBD2; DNA: TGTGCCAGCTCATCTCGGGAGGTCATGGGTACGCAGTATTTT; CDR3: CASSSREVMGTQYF
V: TRBV4-2; J: TRBJ2-1; size: NA; D: TRBD2; DNA: TGTGCCAGCAGCCCTAGACTAGCGGGAGTCAGTTGGAATGAGCAGTTCTTC; CDR3: CASSPRLAGVSWNEQFF
V: TRBV7-6; J: TRBJ2-1; size: NA; D: TRBD2; DNA: TGTGCCAGCAGCTTAGCCCCATCAATACCGGGACTAGCTACATATGAGCAGTTCTTC; CDR3: CASSLAPSIPGLATYEQFF
V: TRBV11-2; J: TRBJ2-7; size: NA; D: TRBD2; DNA: TGTGCCAGCAGCGGACTAGCGGGACCCTACTACGAGCAGTACTTC; CDR3: CASSGLAGPYYEQYF
V: TRBV28; J: TRBJ2-7; size: NA; D: NA; DNA: TGTGCCAGCAGTCGGGACACCTACTACGAGCAGTACTTC; CDR3: CASSRDTYYEQYF
V: TRBV19; J: TRBJ2-1; size: NA; D: NA; DNA: TGTGCCTGGACTAATGAGCAGTTCTTC; CDR3: CAWTNEQFF
V: TRBV30; J: TRBJ1-5; size: NA; D: NA; DNA: TGTGCCTGGGGTGGCAGGGGAAGCAATCAGCCCCAGCATTTT; CDR3: CAWGGRGSNQPQHF
V: TRBV6-4; J: TRBJ2-7; size: NA; D: TRBD2; DNA: TGTGCCAGCAGTGAGCCTAGCGGATATTCGTGGGAGCAGTACTTC; CDR3: CASSEPSGYSWEQYF
V: TRBV30; J: TRBJ2-5; size: NA; D: TRBD1; DNA: TGTGCCTGGAGTGAGGGGGCATTGGAGACCCAGTACTTC; CDR3: CAWSEGALETQYF
V: TRBV19; J: TRBJ2-1; size: NA; D: NA; DNA: TGTGCCAGTAGTATTGAATGGGAGCTGGATCGCCCACAGAATGAGCAGTTCTTC; CDR3: CASSIEWELDRPQNEQFF
V: TRBV28; J: TRBJ1-5; size: NA; D: TRBD1; DNA: TGTGCCAGCAGCCCTATCTCCGGGACAGGGGGCTCCTGGTTGAATCAGCCCCAGCATTTT; CDR3: CASSPISGTGGSWLNQPQHF
V: TRBV27; J: TRBJ2-7; size: NA; D: NA; DNA: TGTGCCAGCAGTTTATCAGGGGCCCGCGATACCCACGAGCAGTACTTC; CDR3: CASSLSGARDTHEQYF
V: TRBV5-1; J: TRBJ2-2; size: NA; D: TRBD1; DNA: TGCGCCAGCAGCTTAGAGCCGGGACAGGGGGTGACCGGGGAGCTGTTTTTT; CDR3: CASSLEPGQGVTGELFF
V: TRBV5-1; J: TRBJ2-7; size: NA; D: NA; DNA: TGCGCCAGCAGCTTGGCCAGCGGCGTAAGCGAGCAGTACTTC; CDR3: CASSLASGVSEQYF
V: TRBV27; J: TRBJ2-4; size: NA; D: TRBD2; DNA: TGTGCCAGCAGTTTAGGGAGGGGCGACATTCAGTACTTC; CDR3: CASSLGRGDIQYF
V: TRBV7-9; J: TRBJ1-1; size: NA; D: NA; DNA: TGTGCCAGCAGCTCTTGGTCTCTCGGGGACACTGAAGCTTTCTTT; CDR3: CASSSWSLGDTEAFF
V: TRBV5-1; J: TRBJ2-7; size: NA; D: TRBD2; DNA: TGCGCCAGCAGCTTGTTTAGCGGGGGACAAGCCTACGAGCAGTACTTC; CDR3: CASSLFSGGQAYEQYF
V: TRBV5-1; J: TRBJ2-5; size: once; D: NA; DNA: TGCGCCAGCAGCTCACCGGACAGCGGCCAAGAGACCCAGTACTTC; CDR3: CASSSPDSGQETQYF
V: TRBV27; J: TRBJ2-7; size: once; D: NA; DNA: TGTGCCAGCAGTTTATCAGGGGATCAGTACGAGCAGTACTTC; CDR3: CASSLSGDQYEQYF
V: TRBV29-1; J: TRBJ2-1; size: NA; D: NA; DNA: TGCAGCGTTGACCCCGGGACATCCCAGTTCTTC; CDR3: CSVDPGTSQFF
V: TRBV7-9; J: TRBJ1-1; size: NA; D: TRBD1; DNA: TGTGCCAGCAGCTTATACCAGGGGGACACTGAAGCTTTCTTT; CDR3: CASSLYQGDTEAFF
V: TRBV11-2; J: TRBJ2-7; size: NA; D: TRBD2; DNA: TGTGCCAGCAGCGTCCGGACTAGCCGGGAGCAGTACTTC; CDR3: CASSVRTSREQYF
V: TRBV6-5; J: TRBJ2-1; size: NA; D: TRBD2; DNA: TGTGCCAGCAGCCGGGGGACTAGCGGGAAACATGAGCAGTTCTTC; CDR3: CASSRGTSGKHEQFF
V: TRBV6-6; J: TRBJ2-3; size: NA; D: TRBD2; DNA: TGTGCCAGCAGTCCGACTAGCGGGAGGGCCGGGGATACGCAGTATTTT; CDR3: CASSPTSGRAGDTQYF
V: TRBV5-1; J: TRBJ2-7; size: NA; D: TRBD1; DNA: TGCGCCAGCAGCGGGGGGACAGGGGGCTCCTACGAGCAGTACTTC; CDR3: CASSGGTGGSYEQYF
V: TRBV27; J: TRBJ1-5; size: NA; D: TRBD1; DNA: TGTGCCAGCAGTTTAGAGGGACAGATCAATCAGCCCCAGCATTTT; CDR3: CASSLEGQINQPQHF
V: TRBV11-2; J: TRBJ1-2; size: NA; D: NA; DNA: TGTGCCAGCAGCTTAGACCCAGGGATGGTAGACTATGGCTACACCTTC; CDR3: CASSLDPGMVDYGYTF
V: TRBV7-6; J: TRBJ2-2; size: NA; D: TRBD2; DNA: TGTGCCAGCAGCTCCGGACTAGCGGGGGGCTACACCGGGGAGCTGTTTTTT; CDR3: CASSSGLAGGYTGELFF